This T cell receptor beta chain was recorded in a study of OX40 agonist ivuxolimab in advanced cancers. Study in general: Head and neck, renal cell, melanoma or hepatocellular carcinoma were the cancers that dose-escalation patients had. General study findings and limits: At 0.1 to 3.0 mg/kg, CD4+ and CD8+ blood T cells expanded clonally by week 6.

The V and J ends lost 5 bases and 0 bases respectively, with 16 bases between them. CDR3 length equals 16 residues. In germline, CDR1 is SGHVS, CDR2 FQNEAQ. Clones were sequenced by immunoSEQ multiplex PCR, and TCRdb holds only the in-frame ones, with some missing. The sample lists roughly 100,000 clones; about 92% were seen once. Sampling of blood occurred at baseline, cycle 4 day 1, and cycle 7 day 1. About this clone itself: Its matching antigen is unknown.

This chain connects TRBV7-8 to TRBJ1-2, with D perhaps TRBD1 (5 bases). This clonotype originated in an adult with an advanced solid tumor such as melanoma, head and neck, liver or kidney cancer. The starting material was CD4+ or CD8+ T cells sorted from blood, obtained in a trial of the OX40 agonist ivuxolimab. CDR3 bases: TGTGCCAGCAGCCCCTGGCCGGGAGGGGCTAACTATGGCTACACCTTC. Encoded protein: CASSPWPGGANYGYTF.